Shown below are 7 T cell receptor beta chains from a single sample sequenced in a study of cytomegalovirus exposure and HLA in healthy donors. The study ran its PCR with 60 Vbeta and 13 Jbeta primers. Clones were sequenced by immunoSEQ multiplex PCR, and TCRdb holds only the in-frame ones, with some missing. This sample has 70,000 or so clones; 74% occur once, and the top ten carry approximately 10%. Sequencing used PBMCs. These receptor sequences come from an older woman in good health and CMV-seropositive.

This clone was detected only once. CDR3 residues: CASSPRTGGDTEAFF. As DNA, the CDR3 is TGTGCCAGCTCACCACGAACGGGAGGTGACACTGAAGCTTTCTTT. This chain connects TRBV18 to TRBJ1-1; D is unresolved. Germline V CDR1 and CDR2: KGHSH, LQKENI. CDR3 length: 15 amino acids. V was clipped by 1 base and J by 3 bases, with 12 bases between them.

The V call is TRBV27, the J call TRBJ2-7, with 8 bases aligning to TRBD1. The junction had 7 bases not matched to a gene; V was cut back by 7 bases and J by 5 bases. This CDR3 contains 13 residues. The germline CDR1 and CDR2 sequences are MNHEY and SMNVEV (reference sequence). CDR3 DNA sequence: TGTGCCAGCACGAACAGGGGGAGAGACGAGCAGTACTTC. Translated: CASTNRGRDEQYF.

This clone has only a few counts. The CDR3 bases are TGCGCCAGCAGCCAAGATTTTAGCTCCTACAATGAGCAGTTCTTC. Translation: CASSQDFSSYNEQFF. The chain combines TRBV4-1 with TRBJ2-1, with D hard to call. Germline CDR1 is MGHRA and CDR2 is YSYEKL. The germline V and J ends were trimmed by 0 bases and 0 bases, with 6 bases remaining between them. The CDR3 loop spans 15 amino acids.

V usage is TRBV5-1 and J usage is TRBJ1-1, with D unclear. V was shortened by 4 bases and J by 0 bases, with 7 bases between the two germline ends. The germline V gene encodes CDR1 SGHRS and CDR2 YFSETQ. This CDR3 has 13 residues. The CDR3 region is CASSLVLNTEAFF. Here the CDR3 DNA reads TGCGCCAGCAGCCTGGTCTTGAACACTGAAGCTTTCTTT.

This sequence joins TRBV30 and TRBJ1-2; 12 nucleotides match TRBD1. This CDR3 contains 15 residues. Unmatched junction bases numbered 10, after V lost 3 bases and J lost 8 bases. Germline CDR1 reads GTSNPN; CDR2 reads SVGIG (reference sequence). The CDR3 is CAWRFSGTGGRGYTF. In DNA form, the CDR3 reads TGTGCCTGGAGATTTTCCGGGACAGGGGGCCGGGGCTACACCTTC.

The rearrangement uses TRBV30 and TRBJ2-4; no clear D. CDR1 and CDR2 (germline): GTSNPN, SVGIG (reference sequence). The CDR3 runs 13 residues. V was trimmed by 4 bases and J by 8 bases, leaving 15 bases between them. The CDR3 loop is CAWTFQAGDIQYF. The CDR3, as DNA: TGTGCCTGGACCTTTCAGGCAGGTGACATTCAGTACTTC.

This clone has more than one count but fewer than ten. The chain joins TRBV4-1 to TRBJ1-2; a weak D match, TRBD1 (5 bases). Germline V gene sequence: CDR1 MGHRA, CDR2 YSYEKL. Trimming took off 0 bases at V and 8 bases at J, with 10 bases between the two ends. The CDR3 runs to 13 residues. CDR3: CASSQEEGLGYTF. Here the CDR3 DNA reads TGCGCCAGCAGCCAAGAGGAGGGGCTAGGCTACACCTTC.